This T cell receptor beta chain originates from a study of TIL therapy for anti-PD-1-resistant metastatic lung cancer. This was the immunoSEQ v3 assay. Libraries were prepared by immunoSEQ multiplex PCR; TCRdb keeps only in-frame clonotypes and omits some of them. The data show 50,000 or so clones, with roughly 70% seen just once and about 6% held by the top ten. This clone appeared a single time. Germline lookup yields CDR1 MNHEY and CDR2 SVGAGI. The length of the CDR3 is 16 residues. V lost 4 bases and J lost 0, with 10 bases in between. Specified time point: pre-treatment sample, taken before nivolumab and TIL therapy. Tumor tissue came from excised metastases, mostly pleural nodules or supraclavicular lymph nodes.

Sequencing was performed on tumor tissue, taken at baseline. The TCR originated in a person between 25 and 79 years old with non-small cell lung cancer. The genes are TRBV6-5 and TRBJ1-6, with TRBD1 as a possible D gene (5 bases). The CDR3 DNA reads TGTGCCAGCAGTTCTAAAGACAGCTCCTATAATTCACCCCTCCACTTT. This codes for CASSSKDSSYNSPLHF.